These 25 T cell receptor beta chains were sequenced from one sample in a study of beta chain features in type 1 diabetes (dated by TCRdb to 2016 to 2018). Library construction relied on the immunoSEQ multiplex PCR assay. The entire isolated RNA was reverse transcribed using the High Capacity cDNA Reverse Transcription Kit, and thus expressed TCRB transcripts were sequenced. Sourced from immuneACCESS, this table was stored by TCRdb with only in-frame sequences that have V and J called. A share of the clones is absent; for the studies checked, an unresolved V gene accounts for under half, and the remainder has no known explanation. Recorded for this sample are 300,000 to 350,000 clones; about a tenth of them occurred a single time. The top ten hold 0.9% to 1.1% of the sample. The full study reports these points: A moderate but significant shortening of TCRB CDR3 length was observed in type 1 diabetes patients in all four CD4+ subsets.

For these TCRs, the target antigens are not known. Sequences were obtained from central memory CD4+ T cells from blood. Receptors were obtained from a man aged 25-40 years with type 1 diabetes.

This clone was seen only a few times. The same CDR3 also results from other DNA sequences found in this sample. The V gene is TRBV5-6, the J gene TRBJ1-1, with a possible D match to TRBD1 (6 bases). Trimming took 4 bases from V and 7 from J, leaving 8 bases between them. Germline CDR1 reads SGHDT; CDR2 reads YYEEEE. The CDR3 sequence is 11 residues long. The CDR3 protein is CASSRTVEAFF. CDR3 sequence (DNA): TGTGCCAGCAGCCGGACAGTTGAAGCTTTCTTT.

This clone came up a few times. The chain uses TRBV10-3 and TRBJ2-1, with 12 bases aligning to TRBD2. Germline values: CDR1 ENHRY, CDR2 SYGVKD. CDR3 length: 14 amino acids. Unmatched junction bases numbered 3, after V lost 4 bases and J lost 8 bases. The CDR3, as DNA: TGTGCCATCAGTGCGGGACTAGCGGGCTATGAGCAGTTCTTC. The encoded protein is CAISAGLAGYEQFF.

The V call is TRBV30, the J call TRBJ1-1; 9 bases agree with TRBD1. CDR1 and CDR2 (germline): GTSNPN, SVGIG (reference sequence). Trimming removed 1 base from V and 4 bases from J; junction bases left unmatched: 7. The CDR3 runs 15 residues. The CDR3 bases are TGTGCCTGGAGTGCTACTCGACAGGGGGGCACTGAAGCTTTCTTT. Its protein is CAWSATRQGGTEAFF.

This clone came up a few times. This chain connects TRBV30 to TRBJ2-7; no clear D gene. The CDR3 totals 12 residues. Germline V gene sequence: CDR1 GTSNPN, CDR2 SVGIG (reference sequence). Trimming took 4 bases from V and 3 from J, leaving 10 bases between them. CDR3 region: CAWTVGGYEQYF. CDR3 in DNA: TGTGCCTGGACGGTGGGCGGCTACGAGCAGTACTTC.

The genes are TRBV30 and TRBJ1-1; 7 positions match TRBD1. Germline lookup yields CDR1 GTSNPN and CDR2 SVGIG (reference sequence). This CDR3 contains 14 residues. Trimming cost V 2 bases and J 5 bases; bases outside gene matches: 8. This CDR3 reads CAWSRARGWTEAFF. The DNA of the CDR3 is TGTGCCTGGAGTAGAGCCAGGGGGTGGACTGAAGCTTTCTTT.

Here the CDR3 reads CASRPGQVGYEQYF. For the CDR3, the DNA is TGTGCCAGCAGACCGGGACAGGTCGGCTACGAGCAGTACTTC. The chain has TRBV6-5 and TRBJ2-7; TRBD1 aligns across 8 bases. The V gene's germline CDR1 is MNHEY and CDR2 SVGAGI. CDR3 length: 14 residues. Losses at the gene ends were 6 bases for V and 3 bases for J; bases not matched to a gene: 7.

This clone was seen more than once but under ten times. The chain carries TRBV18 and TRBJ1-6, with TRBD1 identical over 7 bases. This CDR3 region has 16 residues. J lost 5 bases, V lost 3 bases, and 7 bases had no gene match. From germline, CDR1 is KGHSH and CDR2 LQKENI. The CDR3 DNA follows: TGTGCCAGCTCACCGAGCAGACAGGGCAATAATTCACCCCTCCACTTT. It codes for CASSPSRQGNNSPLHF.

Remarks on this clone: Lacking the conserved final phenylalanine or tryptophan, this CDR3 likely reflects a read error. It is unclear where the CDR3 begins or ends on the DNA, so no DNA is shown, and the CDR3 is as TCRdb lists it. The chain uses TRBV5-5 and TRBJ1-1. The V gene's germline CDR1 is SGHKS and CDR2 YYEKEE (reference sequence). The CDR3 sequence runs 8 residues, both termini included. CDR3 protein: CASRQEVA.

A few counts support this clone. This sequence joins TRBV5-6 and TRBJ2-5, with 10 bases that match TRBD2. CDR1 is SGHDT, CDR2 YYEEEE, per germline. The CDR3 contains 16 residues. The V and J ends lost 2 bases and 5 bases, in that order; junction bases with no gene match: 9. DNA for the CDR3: TGTGCCAGCAGCTTCAGAATCGGGACTAGCGTGGAGACCCAGTACTTC. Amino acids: CASSFRIGTSVETQYF.

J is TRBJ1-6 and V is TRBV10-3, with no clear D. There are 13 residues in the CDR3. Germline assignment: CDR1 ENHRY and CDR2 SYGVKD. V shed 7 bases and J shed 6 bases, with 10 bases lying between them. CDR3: CAIKGDLNSPLHF. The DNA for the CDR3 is TGTGCCATCAAAGGCGACCTTAATTCACCCCTCCACTTT.

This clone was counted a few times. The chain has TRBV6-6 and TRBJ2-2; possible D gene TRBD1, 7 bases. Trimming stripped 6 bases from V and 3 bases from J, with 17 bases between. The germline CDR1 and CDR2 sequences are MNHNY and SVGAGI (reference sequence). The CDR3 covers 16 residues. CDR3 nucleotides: TGTGCCAGCAGCCCCCTCAGGGGGGACGACACCGGGGAGCTGTTTTTT. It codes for CASSPLRGDDTGELFF.

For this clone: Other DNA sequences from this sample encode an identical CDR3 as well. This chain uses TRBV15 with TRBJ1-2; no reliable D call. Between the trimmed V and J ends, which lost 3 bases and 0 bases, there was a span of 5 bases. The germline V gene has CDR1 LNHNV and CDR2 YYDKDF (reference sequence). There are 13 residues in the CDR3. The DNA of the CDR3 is TGTGCCACCAGCAGCGGTTCTAACTATGGCTACACCTTC. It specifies CATSSGSNYGYTF.

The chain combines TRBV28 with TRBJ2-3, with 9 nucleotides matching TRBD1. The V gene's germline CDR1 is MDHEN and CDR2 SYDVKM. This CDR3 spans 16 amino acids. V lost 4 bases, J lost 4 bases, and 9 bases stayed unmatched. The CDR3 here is CASSSPGDRVPDTQYF. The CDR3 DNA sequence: TGTGCCAGCAGTTCACCGGGGGACAGGGTTCCAGATACGCAGTATTTT. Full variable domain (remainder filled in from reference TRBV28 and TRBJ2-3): DVKVTQSSRYLVKRTGEKVFLECVQDMDHENMFWYRQDPGLGLRLIYFSYDVKMKEKGDIPEGYSVSREKKERFSLILESASTNQTSMYLCASSSPGDRVPDTQYFGPGTRLTVL.

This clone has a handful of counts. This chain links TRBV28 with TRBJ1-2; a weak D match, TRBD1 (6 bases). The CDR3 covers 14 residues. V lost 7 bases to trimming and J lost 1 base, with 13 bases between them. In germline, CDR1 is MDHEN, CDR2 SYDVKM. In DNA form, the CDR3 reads TGTGCCAGCAAATTAGGGGGTGATAACTATGGCTACACCTTC. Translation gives CASKLGGDNYGYTF.

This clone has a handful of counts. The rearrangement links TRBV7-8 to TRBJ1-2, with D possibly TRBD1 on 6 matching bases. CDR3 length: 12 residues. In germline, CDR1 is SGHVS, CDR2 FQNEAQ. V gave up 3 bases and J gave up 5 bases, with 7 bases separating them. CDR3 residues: CASSFTGYGYTF. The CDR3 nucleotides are TGTGCCAGCAGCTTCACAGGGTATGGCTACACCTTC. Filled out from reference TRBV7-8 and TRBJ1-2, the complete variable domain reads GAGVSQSPRYKVAKRGQDVALRCDPISGHVSLFWYQQALGQGPEFLTYFQNEAQLDKSGLPSDRFFAERPEGSVSTLKIQRTQQEDSAVYLCASSFTGYGYTFGSGTRLTVV.

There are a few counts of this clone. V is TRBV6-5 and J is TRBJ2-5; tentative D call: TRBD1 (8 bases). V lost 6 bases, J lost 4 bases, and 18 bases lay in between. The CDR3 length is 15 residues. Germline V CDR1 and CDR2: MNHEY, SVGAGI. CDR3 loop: CASRKSGGGRETQYF. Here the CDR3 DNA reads TGTGCCAGCAGAAAATCAGGGGGCGGGAGAGAGACCCAGTACTTC.

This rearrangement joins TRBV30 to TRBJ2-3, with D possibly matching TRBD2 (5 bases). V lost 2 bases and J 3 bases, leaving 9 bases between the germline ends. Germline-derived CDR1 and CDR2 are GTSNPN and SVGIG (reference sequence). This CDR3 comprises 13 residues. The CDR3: CAWSYGETDTQYF. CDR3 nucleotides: TGTGCCTGGAGTTACGGGGAAACAGATACGCAGTATTTT.

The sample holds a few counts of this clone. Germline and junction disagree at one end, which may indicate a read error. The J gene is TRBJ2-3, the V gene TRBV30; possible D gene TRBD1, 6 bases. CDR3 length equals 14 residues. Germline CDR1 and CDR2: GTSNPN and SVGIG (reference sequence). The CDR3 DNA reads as TGTGCCTGGGAAGGGGGACAAAGCAGAGATACGCAGTATTTT. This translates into CAWEGGQSRDTQYF.

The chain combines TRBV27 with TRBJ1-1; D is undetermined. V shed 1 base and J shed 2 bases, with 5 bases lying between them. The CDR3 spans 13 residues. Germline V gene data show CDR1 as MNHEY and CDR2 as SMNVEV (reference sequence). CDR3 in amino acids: CASSLFANTEAFF. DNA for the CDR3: TGTGCCAGCAGTTTATTCGCAAACACTGAAGCTTTCTTT.

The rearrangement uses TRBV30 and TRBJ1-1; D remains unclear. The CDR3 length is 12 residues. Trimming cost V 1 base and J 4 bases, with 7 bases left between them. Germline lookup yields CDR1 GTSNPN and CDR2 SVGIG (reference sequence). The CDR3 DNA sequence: TGTGCCTGGAGTGAGGGCAGCACTGAAGCTTTCTTT. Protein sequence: CAWSEGSTEAFF.

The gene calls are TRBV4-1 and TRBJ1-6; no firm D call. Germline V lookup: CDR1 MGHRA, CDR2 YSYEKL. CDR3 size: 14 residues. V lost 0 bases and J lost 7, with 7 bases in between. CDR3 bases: TGCGCCAGCAGCCAAGAGAGATTGAATTCACCCCTCCACTTT. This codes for CASSQERLNSPLHF.

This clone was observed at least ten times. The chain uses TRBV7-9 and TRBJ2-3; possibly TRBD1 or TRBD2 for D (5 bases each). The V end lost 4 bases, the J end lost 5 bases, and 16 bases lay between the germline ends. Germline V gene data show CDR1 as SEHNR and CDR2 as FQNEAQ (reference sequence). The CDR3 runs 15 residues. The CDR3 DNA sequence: TGTGCCAGCAGCTCCCCGGGACCTACCCGAGATACGCAGTATTTT. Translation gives CASSSPGPTRDTQYF.

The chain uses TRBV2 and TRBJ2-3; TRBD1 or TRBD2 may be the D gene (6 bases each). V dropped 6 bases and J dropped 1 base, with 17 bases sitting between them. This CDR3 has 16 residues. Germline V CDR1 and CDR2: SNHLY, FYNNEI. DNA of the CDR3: TGTGCCAGCAGGGGGGCACAGGGAGGAGGCACAGATACGCAGTATTTT. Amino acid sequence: CASRGAQGGGTDTQYF.

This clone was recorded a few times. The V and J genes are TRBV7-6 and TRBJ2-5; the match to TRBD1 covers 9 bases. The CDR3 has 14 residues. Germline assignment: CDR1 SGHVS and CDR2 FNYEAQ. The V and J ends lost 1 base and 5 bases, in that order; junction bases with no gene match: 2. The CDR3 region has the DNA TGTGCCAGCAGCTTAGAGGGACAGGGTGAGACCCAGTACTTC. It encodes CASSLEGQGETQYF.

The CDR3 coding sequence is TGTGCCACCAGCACTAAGGCGTTCCAAGAGACCCAGTACTTC. The encoded protein is CATSTKAFQETQYF. The J gene is TRBJ2-5, the V gene TRBV15; D is unresolved. The CDR3 sequence is 14 residues long. The germline V and J ends were trimmed by 4 bases and 1 base, with 10 bases remaining between them. Germline CDR1 LNHNV, CDR2 YYDKDF (reference sequence).